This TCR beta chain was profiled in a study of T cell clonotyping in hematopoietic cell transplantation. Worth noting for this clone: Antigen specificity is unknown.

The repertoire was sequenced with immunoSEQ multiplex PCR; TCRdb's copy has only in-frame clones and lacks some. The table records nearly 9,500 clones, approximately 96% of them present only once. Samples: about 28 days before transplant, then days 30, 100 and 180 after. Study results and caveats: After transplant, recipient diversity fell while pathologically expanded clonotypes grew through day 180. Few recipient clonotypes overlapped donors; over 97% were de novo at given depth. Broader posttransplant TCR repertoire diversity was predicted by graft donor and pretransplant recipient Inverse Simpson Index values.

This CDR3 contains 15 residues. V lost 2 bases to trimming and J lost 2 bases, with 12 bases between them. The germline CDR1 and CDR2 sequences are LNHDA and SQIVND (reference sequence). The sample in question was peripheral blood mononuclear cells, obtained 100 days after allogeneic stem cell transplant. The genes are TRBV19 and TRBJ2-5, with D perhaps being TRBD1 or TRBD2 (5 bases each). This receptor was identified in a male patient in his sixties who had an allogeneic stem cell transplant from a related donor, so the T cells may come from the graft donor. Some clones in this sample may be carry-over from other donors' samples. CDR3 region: CASSINPGSQETQYF. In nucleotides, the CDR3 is TGTGCCAGTAGTATAAACCCAGGGAGTCAAGAGACCCAGTACTTC.